Listed here are 10 T cell receptor beta chains from one sample, sequenced in a study of tumor-infiltrating lymphocytes in primary liver carcinoma. A constant-region primer primed TCR beta cDNA synthesis from 400 to 600 ng of total RNA. Slightly modified ARM-PCR served as the procedure for the TCR beta libraries. These libraries came from three rounds of nested multiplex PCR. The study ran its first two PCR rounds for roughly 10 cycles each, using TRBV1-TRBV30 forward primers and a C-beta reverse primer. TCRdb itself ran the multiplex PCR reads through MiXCR, one entry per CDR3 protein. The table lists roughly 49,000 distinct CDR3 sequences, about 78% of them singletons, with around 22% in the top ten. Both RNA and DNA were isolated together from around 20-30 mg of bulk tissue that had not been sorted. The sample taken for sequencing was liver tumor tissue from sampling region 5. The subset is: tumor region T5, tumor centre. The receptors stem from a man aged 35-49 years with primary liver carcinoma and hepatitis B virus infection.

This clonotype was counted only a few times. An end of the junction differs from the germline gene, which may be a read error. V and J are TRBV29-1 and TRBJ2-2, with D perhaps TRBD2 (5 bases). Per germline, CDR1 SQVTM and CDR2 ANQGSEA. The CDR3 loop spans 13 amino acids. The CDR3 is CSVLSEDTGELFF. CDR3 bases: TGTAGCGTTCTCAGCGAGGACACCGGGGAGCTGTTTTTT.

This clonotype was counted a few times. Compared with germline, one end of the junction differs, possibly owing to a read error. The CDR3 coding sequence is TGTGCCAACAGTTCTGAGTATACCTACAATGAGCAGTTCTTC. It yields the protein CANSSEYTYNEQFF. The chain couples TRBV12-3 or TRBV12-4 to TRBJ2-1; D unclear. The CDR3 spans 14 residues.

V gene TRBV6-1 combines with J gene TRBJ1-5; the D is unclear. CDR1 is MNHNS, CDR2 SASEGT, per germline. Deletions cut 4 bases from V and 3 bases from J, with 10 bases between. This CDR3 spans 14 amino acids. The CDR3 is CASSGAGHNQPQHF. The CDR3 nucleotides read TGTGCCAGCAGTGGGGCAGGCCACAATCAGCCCCAGCATTTT.

A word on this clonotype: The junction differs from germline at one of its ends, possibly a read error. The rearrangement links TRBV29-1 to TRBJ2-1; D is perhaps TRBD2 (6 bases). The CDR3 totals 15 residues. CDR1 is SQVTM and CDR2 is ANQGSEA in the germline V gene. CDR3 residues: CGVDSRREGYNEQLF. The DNA for the CDR3 is TGCGGCGTTGATTCTCGGCGGGAAGGCTACAATGAGCAGCTCTTC.

Of note for this clonotype: An end of the junction differs from the germline gene, which may be a read error. J is TRBJ1-5 and V is TRBV11-2; D uncertain. This CDR3 is built from 14 residues. CDR1 and CDR2 (germline): SGHAT, FQNNGV. The chain's CDR3 is CASRSQDPNQPQNF. CDR3 nucleotides: TGTGCCAGCAGATCCCAGGACCCTAATCAGCCCCAGAATTTT.

This sequence joins TRBV11-3 and TRBJ2-1; D is unresolved. Trimming took off 1 base at V and 15 bases at J, with 19 bases between the two ends. In germline, CDR1 is SGHNT, CDR2 YENEEA. This CDR3 contains 14 residues. This CDR3 reads CASSLGVSNNGVFF. CDR3 coding DNA: TGTGCCAGCAGCTTAGGCGTCTCGAACAATGGGGTGTTCTTC.

In this sample, this clonotype turned up once. The genes are TRBV4-3 and TRBJ2-3, with TRBD2 matching over 14 bases. Germline CDR1 is LGHNA and CDR2 is YSLEER. The V gene end was trimmed by 0 bases and the J gene end by 8 bases; junction bases not matched to a gene: 16. The CDR3 sequence is 20 residues long. CDR3 bases: TGCGCCAGCAGCCAAGATCTTTCCTCCGGGACTAGCGGGAGAGCACCTACGCAGTATTTT. This encodes CASSQDLSSGTSGRAPTQYF.

Comments on this clonotype: The junction shows a germline mismatch at one end, possibly a read error. The chain carries TRBV25-1 and TRBJ2-5; D is unresolved. CDR1 and CDR2 (germline): MGHDK, SYGVNS. The CDR3 totals 12 residues. CDR3 bases: TGTGCCAGCGGTCTAAACTCAGAGGCCCAGTACTTC. This translates into CASGLNSEAQYF.

V is TRBV10-3 and J is TRBJ1-5; 8 positions match TRBD1. The CDR3 runs 15 residues. CDR1 and CDR2 (germline): ENHRY, SYGVKD. Unmatched junction bases numbered 15, after V lost 9 bases and J lost 8 bases. The CDR3 DNA reads TGTGCCATACGCCGCGGACAGGGAGCAAGGGAGCCCCAGCATTTT. Translating gives CAIRRGQGAREPQHF.

In the case of this clonotype: A much larger clone is a single base away; this may be a read error. V is TRBV18 and J is TRBJ2-1, with 11 positions matching TRBD2. The J segment lost 7 bases and the V segment lost 4 bases, leaving 6 bases of the junction unmatched. Germline assignment: CDR1 KGHSH and CDR2 LQKENI. The CDR3 is made up of 15 amino acids. CDR3 sequence: CASSLTSGSKNEQFF. The CDR3 region has the DNA TGTGCCAGCTCACTTACTAGCGGGAGTAAGAATGAGCAGTTCTTC.